This record looks at one T cell receptor beta chain sequence and its context. As yet, its antigen is unknown. Germline CDR1 and CDR2: LGHNA and YNFKEQ. The CDR3 is 16 residues long. Trimming pared 1 base from V and 0 bases from J, leaving 12 bases between. These data come from a study of CD8 T cells in ankylosing spondylitis. Study-wide results and limits: Roughly eight highly homologous variants made up a TCR beta motif that seemed to typify ankylosing spondylitis blood.

TCRdb re-analysed the 5' RACE reads in MiXCR, keeping a single row per CDR3 protein. The top ten hold roughly a sixth of the sample, which has around 390,000 distinct CDR3 sequences, approximately 20% seen once. Specimen: blood, either unsorted or a sorted T cell fraction (not recorded which). The clonotype originates from a male donor with ankylosing spondylitis. This chain joins TRBV4-2 and TRBJ1-1, with D tentatively TRBD1 (5 bases). The CDR3 here is CASSQAGGPMNTEAFF. The CDR3 coding sequence is TGTGCCAGCAGCCAAGCCGGGGGACCCATGAACACTGAAGCTTTCTTT.